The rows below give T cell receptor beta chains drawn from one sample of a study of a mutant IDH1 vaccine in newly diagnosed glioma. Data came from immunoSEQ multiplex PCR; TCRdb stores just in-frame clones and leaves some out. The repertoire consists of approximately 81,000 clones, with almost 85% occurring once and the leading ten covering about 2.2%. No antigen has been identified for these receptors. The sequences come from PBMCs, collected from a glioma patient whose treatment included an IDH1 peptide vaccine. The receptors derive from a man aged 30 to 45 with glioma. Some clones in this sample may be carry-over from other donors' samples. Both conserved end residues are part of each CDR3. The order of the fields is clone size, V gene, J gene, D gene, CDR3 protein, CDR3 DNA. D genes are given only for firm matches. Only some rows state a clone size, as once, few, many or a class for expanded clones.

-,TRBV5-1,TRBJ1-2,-,CASSLVFGGPNYGYTF,TGCGCCAGCAGCTTGGTTTTTGGGGGGCCTAACTATGGCTACACCTTC
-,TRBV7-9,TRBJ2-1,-,CASRADPTLYNEQFF,TGTGCCAGCAGGGCTGACCCCACTCTCTACAATGAGCAGTTCTTC
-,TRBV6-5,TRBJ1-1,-,CASTSPTDTEAFF,TGTGCCAGCACATCACCAACCGACACTGAAGCTTTCTTT
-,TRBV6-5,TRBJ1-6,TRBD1,CASSGRGRDSPLHF,TGTGCCAGCAGTGGCAGGGGGCGCGATTCACCCCTCCACTTT
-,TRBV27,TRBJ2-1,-,CASSFPPYNEQFF,TGTGCCAGCAGTTTTCCCCCCTACAATGAGCAGTTCTTC
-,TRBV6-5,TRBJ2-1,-,CASSSVPNEQFF,TGTGCCAGCAGTTCAGTCCCCAATGAGCAGTTCTTC
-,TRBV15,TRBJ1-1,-,CATSRVAVPTEAFF,TGTGCCACCAGCAGAGTGGCAGTCCCGACTGAAGCTTTCTTT
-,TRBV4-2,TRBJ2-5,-,CASSQLTGPRETQYF,TGTGCCAGCAGCCAACTGACGGGCCCGAGGGAGACCCAGTACTTC
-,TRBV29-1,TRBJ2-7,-,CSVMSGAYEQYF,TGCAGCGTTATGTCCGGAGCCTACGAGCAGTACTTC
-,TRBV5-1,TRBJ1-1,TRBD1,CASSFRGMNTEAFF,TGCGCCAGCAGCTTCAGGGGGATGAACACTGAAGCTTTCTTT
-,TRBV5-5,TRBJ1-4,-,CASSLEFTSNEKLFF,TGTGCCAGCAGCTTGGAATTCACCTCTAATGAAAAACTGTTTTTT
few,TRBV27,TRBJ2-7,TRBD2,CASSLAAGAYEQYF,TGTGCCAGCAGCCTCGCCGCGGGGGCCTACGAGCAGTACTTC
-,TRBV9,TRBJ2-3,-,CASSPRRGGAPATDTQYF,TGTGCCAGCAGCCCGAGGAGGGGGGGCGCCCCCGCCACAGATACGCAGTATTTT
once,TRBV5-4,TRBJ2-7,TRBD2,CASSLEGTSWVF,TGTGCCAGCAGCTTGGAAGGGACTAGTTGGGTCTTC
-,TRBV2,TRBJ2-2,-,CASSLWGTNTGELFF,TGTGCCAGCTCCCTTTGGGGAACGAACACCGGGGAGCTGTTTTTT
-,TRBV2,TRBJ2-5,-,CASSEFRGGAVETQYF,TGTGCCAGCAGTGAATTTAGAGGGGGGGCCGTGGAGACCCAGTACTTC
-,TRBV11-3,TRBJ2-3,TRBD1,CASSLDSGTAISTDTQYF,TGTGCCAGCAGCTTAGATTCCGGGACAGCCATAAGCACAGATACGCAGTATTTT
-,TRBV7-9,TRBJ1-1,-,CASSLSRAAVMNTEAFF,TGTGCCAGCAGCTTATCACGGGCAGCAGTTATGAACACTGAAGCTTTCTTT
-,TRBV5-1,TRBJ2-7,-,CASSPVDYLVYEQYF,TGCGCCAGCAGCCCTGTCGACTACCTCGTCTACGAGCAGTACTTC
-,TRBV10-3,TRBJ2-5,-,CASGVGFGGGQETQYF,TGTGCCAGCGGGGTGGGGTTTGGGGGTGGACAAGAGACCCAGTACTTC
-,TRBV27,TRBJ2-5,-,CASSLSIPLDKFQETQYF,TGTGCCAGCAGTTTATCGATCCCTCTCGACAAGTTCCAAGAGACCCAGTACTTC
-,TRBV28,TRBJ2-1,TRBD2,CASSTSGPYNEQFF,TGTGCCAGCTCGACTAGCGGGCCTTACAATGAGCAGTTCTTC
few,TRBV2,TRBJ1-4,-,CASRFNRDNEKLFF,TGTGCCAGCAGATTTAACAGGGATAATGAAAAACTGTTTTTT